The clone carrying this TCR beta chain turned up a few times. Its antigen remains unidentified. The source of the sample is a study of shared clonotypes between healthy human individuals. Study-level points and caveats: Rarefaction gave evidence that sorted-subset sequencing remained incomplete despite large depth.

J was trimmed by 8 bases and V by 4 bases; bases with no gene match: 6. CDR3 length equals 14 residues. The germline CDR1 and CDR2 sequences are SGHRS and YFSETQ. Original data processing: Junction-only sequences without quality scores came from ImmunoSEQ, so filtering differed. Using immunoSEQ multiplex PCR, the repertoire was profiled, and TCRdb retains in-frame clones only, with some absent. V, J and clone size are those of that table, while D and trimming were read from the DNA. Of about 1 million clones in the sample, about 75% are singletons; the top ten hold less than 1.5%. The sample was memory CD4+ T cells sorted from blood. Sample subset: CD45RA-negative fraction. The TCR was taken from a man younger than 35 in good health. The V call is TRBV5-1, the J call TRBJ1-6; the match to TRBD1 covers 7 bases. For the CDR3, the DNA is TGCGCCAGCAGCGCCGGACAGGTCGATTCACCCCTCCACTTT. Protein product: CASSAGQVDSPLHF.